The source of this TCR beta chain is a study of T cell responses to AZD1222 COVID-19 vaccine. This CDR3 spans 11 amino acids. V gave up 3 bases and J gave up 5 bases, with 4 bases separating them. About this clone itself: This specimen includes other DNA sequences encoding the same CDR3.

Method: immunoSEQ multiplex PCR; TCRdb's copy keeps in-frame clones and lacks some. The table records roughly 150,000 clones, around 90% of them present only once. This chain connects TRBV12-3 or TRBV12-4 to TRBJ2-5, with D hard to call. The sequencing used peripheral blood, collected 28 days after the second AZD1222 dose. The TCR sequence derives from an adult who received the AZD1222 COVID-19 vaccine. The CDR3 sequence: CASSFEETQYF. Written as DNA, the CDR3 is TGTGCCAGCAGTTTTGAGGAGACCCAGTACTTC.